What follows are 26 T cell receptor beta chains derived from one specimen sequenced in a study of CD8+ T cells in alopecia areata. The treatment: oral pan-JAK inhibitor, 5-10 mg twice daily. Extracted RNA was reverse transcribed, and the resulting cDNA served as sequencing template. Data came from immunoSEQ multiplex PCR; TCRdb stores just in-frame clones and leaves some out. The data show about 120,000 clones, about 50% seen once. The material sequenced was CD4+ T cells sorted from blood, taken at week 4, from a patient treated with tofacitinib. All receptors come from a human donor with alopecia areata.

This chain links TRBV30 with TRBJ2-7, with 8 bases lining up with TRBD1. This CDR3 region has 13 residues. Germline CDR1 GTSNPN, CDR2 SVGIG (reference sequence). V lost 3 bases, J lost 4 bases, and 5 bases stayed unmatched. The CDR3 sequence is CAWSPGGPYEQYF. CDR3 bases: TGTGCCTGGAGCCCAGGGGGCCCGTACGAGCAGTACTTC.

The CDR3 spells CASSLGVRALVDEQYF. Here the CDR3 DNA reads TGTGCCAGCAGCTTAGGCGTCAGGGCCTTAGTGGACGAGCAGTACTTC. The V gene is TRBV7-9, the J gene TRBJ2-7, with a tentative D call TRBD1 (5 bases). There are 16 residues in the CDR3. Trimming took off 1 base at V and 5 bases at J, with 18 bases between the two ends. The germline gives CDR1 SEHNR, CDR2 FQNEAQ (reference sequence).

The genes are TRBV29-1 and TRBJ2-7, with 9 positions matching TRBD2. CDR3 size: 14 residues. Germline lookup yields CDR1 SQVTM and CDR2 ANQGSEA. The junction had 14 bases not matched to a gene; V was cut back by 7 bases and J by 7 bases. The CDR3 reads CSASISGRRFEQYF. CDR3 DNA: TGCAGCGCCTCCATTAGCGGGAGAAGGTTTGAGCAGTACTTC.

V and J are TRBV30 and TRBJ2-7; the D is unclear. The CDR3 loop spans 10 amino acids. Germline lookup yields CDR1 GTSNPN and CDR2 SVGIG (reference sequence). V lost 8 bases and J lost 7, with 12 bases in between. The CDR3 coding sequence is TGTGCCCCGATAACGGCTGAGCAGTACTTC. Its translation: CAPITAEQYF.

V gene TRBV7-9 combines with J gene TRBJ1-1; TRBD1 matches 11 bases. The CDR3 contains 14 residues. Germline CDR1 and CDR2: SEHNR and FQNEAQ (reference sequence). In DNA, the CDR3 is TGTGCGAGCGGACAGGGGGCGATTCTTACGGTGGCTTTCTTT. Amino acid sequence: CASGQGAILTVAFF.

The gene calls are TRBV29-1 and TRBJ2-4; D not resolved. Germline V gene lookup returns CDR1 SQVTM and CDR2 ANQGSEA. The V and J ends lost 4 bases and 8 bases respectively, with 6 bases between them. There are 10 residues in the CDR3. Here the CDR3 DNA reads TGCAGCGTTGGAGACTACATTCAGTACTTC. Amino acids: CSVGDYIQYF.

V usage is TRBV7-9 and J usage is TRBJ2-1, with 9 bases lining up with TRBD2. The V gene end was trimmed by 8 bases and the J gene end by 9 bases; junction bases not matched to a gene: 14. Germline V gene lookup returns CDR1 SEHNR and CDR2 FQNEAQ (reference sequence). CDR3 length: 15 residues. The CDR3 here is CASRYPSGARSEQFF. The CDR3 DNA follows: TGTGCCAGCCGATATCCTAGCGGGGCCCGTAGTGAGCAGTTCTTC.

This clone occurred a few times. The chain couples TRBV18 to TRBJ1-1; D is unclear. From germline, CDR1 is KGHSH and CDR2 LQKENI. This CDR3 is built from 13 residues. The V and J ends lost 4 bases and 2 bases respectively, with 8 bases between them. CDR3 DNA: TGTGCCAGCTCACTACAGTTTAACACTGAAGCTTTCTTT. Amino acids: CASSLQFNTEAFF. Complete variable domain (other parts from reference TRBV18 and TRBJ1-1): NAGVMQNPRHLVRRRGQEARLRCSPMKGHSHVYWYRQLPEEGLKFMVYLQKENIIDESGMPKERFSAEFPKEGPSILRIQQVVRGDSAAYFCASSLQFNTEAFFGQGTRLTVV.

This chain links TRBV5-1 with TRBJ2-7, with 9 bases fitting TRBD2. V was pared by 8 bases and J by 4 bases, with 10 bases of the junction left unmatched. The CDR3 has 14 residues. CDR1 and CDR2 (germline): SGHRS, YFSETQ. The chain's CDR3 is CASALAGEIYEQYF. The CDR3 nucleotides are TGCGCCAGTGCTTTAGCGGGAGAGATTTACGAGCAGTACTTC.

This clone was counted between two and nine times. The rearrangement joins TRBV6-6 to TRBJ1-4; D is unresolved. The germline gives CDR1 MNHNY, CDR2 SVGAGI (reference sequence). V was pared by 8 bases and J by 3 bases, with 7 bases between. The length of the CDR3 is 12 residues. CDR3 region: CASRVPNEKLFF. CDR3 DNA: TGTGCCAGCCGGGTCCCTAATGAAAAACTGTTTTTT.

The CDR3 sequence is CASKWGALGEQFF. The CDR3 region has the DNA TGTGCCAGCAAATGGGGGGCCCTTGGGGAGCAGTTCTTC. V gene TRBV2 combines with J gene TRBJ2-1, with D perhaps given as TRBD1 or TRBD2 (6 bases each). This CDR3 region has 13 residues. Trimming pared 7 bases from V and 10 bases from J, leaving 17 bases between. Germline CDR1 reads SNHLY; CDR2 reads FYNNEI.

This chain links TRBV30 with TRBJ2-1; 11 nucleotides match TRBD2. This CDR3 has 14 amino acids. The V gene end was trimmed by 4 bases and the J gene end by 5 bases; junction bases not matched to a gene: 4. CDR1 and CDR2 (germline): GTSNPN, SVGIG (reference sequence). The CDR3 nucleotides read TGTGCCTGGACGCCGGGACTAGCGGACAATGAGCAGTTCTTC. As protein: CAWTPGLADNEQFF.

This chain joins TRBV2 and TRBJ1-2, with TRBD1 identical over 7 bases. Trimming at V came to 6 bases and at J to 10 bases, leaving 8 bases not matched to a gene. This CDR3 is built from 12 residues. Germline-derived CDR1 and CDR2 are SNHLY and FYNNEI. The CDR3 sequence: CASRHRGKYYTF. Here the CDR3 DNA reads TGTGCCAGCAGGCACAGGGGAAAGTACTACACCTTC.

In this sample, this clone turned up a few times. J is TRBJ2-7 and V is TRBV6-5; no clear D gene. The CDR3 contains 12 residues. V was cut by 3 bases and J by 4 bases, with 7 bases left in between. Germline V gene sequence: CDR1 MNHEY, CDR2 SVGAGI. Here the CDR3 DNA reads TGTGCCAGCAGTTATAAAGGGTACGAGCAGTACTTC. It yields the protein CASSYKGYEQYF.

This clone came up a few times. The chain uses TRBV5-1 and TRBJ2-6; D is unresolved. The V gene's germline CDR1 is SGHRS and CDR2 YFSETQ. V was cut by 3 bases and J by 4 bases, with 5 bases left in between. This CDR3 spans 13 amino acids. Written as DNA, the CDR3 is TGCGCCAGCAGCTGGTCCGGGGCCAACGTCCTGACTTTC. It specifies CASSWSGANVLTF.

This clone was counted between two and nine times. The chain employs TRBV30 and TRBJ2-1; D is unresolved. The CDR3 is 11 residues long. Germline values: CDR1 GTSNPN, CDR2 SVGIG (reference sequence). V lost 4 bases and J lost 9, with 10 bases in between. The CDR3 protein is CAWNQVREQFF. Here the CDR3 DNA reads TGTGCCTGGAACCAGGTCCGTGAGCAGTTCTTC.

This sequence joins TRBV18 and TRBJ2-7, with D unresolved. Trimming pared 2 bases from V and 5 bases from J, leaving 10 bases between. The length of the CDR3 is 13 residues. Germline V gene sequence: CDR1 KGHSH, CDR2 LQKENI. The CDR3 coding sequence is TGTGCCAGCTCACCAAAGTCCTGCCACGAGCAGTACTTC. Translated, it gives CASSPKSCHEQYF.

The V gene is TRBV27, the J gene TRBJ1-2; possible D gene TRBD1, 6 bases. The CDR3 has 12 amino acids. Trimming stripped 6 bases from V and 8 bases from J, with 13 bases between. CDR1 is MNHEY, CDR2 SMNVEV, per germline (reference sequence). As DNA, the CDR3 is TGTGCCAGCAGAACTACAGGGTCCGGCTACACCTTC. Protein product: CASRTTGSGYTF.

In its sample, this clone was seen a few times. This chain uses TRBV6-5 with TRBJ1-2; D unresolved. Germline V gene data show CDR1 as MNHEY and CDR2 as SVGAGI. V lost 6 bases to trimming and J lost 3 bases, with 11 bases between them. This CDR3 comprises 13 residues. CDR3 sequence reads: CASSPQPHYGYTF. The CDR3 nucleotides read TGTGCCAGCAGCCCTCAGCCCCACTATGGCTACACCTTC.

This clone was observed once. The chain employs TRBV29-1 and TRBJ2-2, with D perhaps matching TRBD1 or TRBD2 (5 bases each). Trimming cost V 6 bases and J 4 bases, with 15 bases left between them. CDR1 is SQVTM, CDR2 ANQGSEA, per germline. CDR3 size: 14 residues. In DNA, the CDR3 is TGCAGCGTCAGTTCGGGGACGTTCACCGGGGAGCTGTTTTTT. Amino acid sequence: CSVSSGTFTGELFF.

The chain is built from TRBV18 and TRBJ1-5, with TRBD1 as a possible D gene (6 bases). Trimming shortened V by 2 bases and J by 1 base, and 9 bases separated the two germline ends. Germline CDR1 is KGHSH and CDR2 is LQKENI. CDR3 length: 15 amino acids. CDR3 sequence (DNA): TGTGCCAGCTCACCAAACGACAGGAGCAATCAGCCCCAGCATTTT. Amino acids: CASSPNDRSNQPQHF.

The CDR3 spells CASSLGQGPVYEQYF. The CDR3, as DNA: TGTGCCAGCAGCTTAGGGCAGGGCCCCGTGTACGAGCAGTACTTC. The V and J genes are TRBV7-2 and TRBJ2-7; D may be TRBD1 (5 bases). Germline V CDR1 and CDR2: SGHTA, FQGNSA. V lost 1 base and J lost 4, with 14 bases in between. There are 15 residues in the CDR3. Full variable domain (rest looked up from reference TRBV7-2 and TRBJ2-7): GAGVSQSPSNKVTEKGKDVELRCDPISGHTALYWYRQSLGQGLEFLIYFQGNSAPDKSGLPSDRFSAERTGGSVSTLTIQRTQQEDSAVYLCASSLGQGPVYEQYFGPGTRLTVT.

The rearrangement uses TRBV5-1 and TRBJ2-2; D is uncertain. The CDR3 totals 14 residues. V lost 0 bases and J lost 1, with 4 bases in between. The germline V gene encodes CDR1 SGHRS and CDR2 YFSETQ. This CDR3 is CASSLEVNTGELFF. CDR3 nucleotide sequence: TGCGCCAGCAGCTTGGAGGTGAACACCGGGGAGCTGTTTTTT.

Only a few counts were recorded for this clone. The chain joins TRBV28 to TRBJ2-2; D ambiguous. In germline, CDR1 is MDHEN, CDR2 SYDVKM. The CDR3 totals 15 residues. V shed 7 bases and J shed 4 bases, with 16 bases lying between them. The CDR3: CASNPSVFGTGELFF. The CDR3 DNA follows: TGTGCCAGCAACCCCAGCGTTTTTGGCACCGGGGAGCTGTTTTTT. Full variable domain (rest looked up from reference TRBV28 and TRBJ2-2): DVKVTQSSRYLVKRTGEKVFLECVQDMDHENMFWYRQDPGLGLRLIYFSYDVKMKEKGDIPEGYSVSREKKERFSLILESASTNQTSMYLCASNPSVFGTGELFFGEGSRLTVL.

The chain couples TRBV7-2 to TRBJ1-5; TRBD1 is a possible D gene (5 bases). The CDR3 runs 16 residues. V was pared by 4 bases and J by 1 base, with 14 bases between. Germline V gene sequence: CDR1 SGHTA, CDR2 FQGNSA. The CDR3 reads CASSYYGGESNQPQHF. For the CDR3, the DNA is TGTGCCAGCAGCTACTATGGGGGGGAAAGCAATCAGCCCCAGCATTTT.

This chain joins TRBV29-1 and TRBJ1-6, with 8 bases lining up with TRBD1. CDR1 and CDR2 from the germline V gene are SQVTM and ANQGSEA. The length of the CDR3 is 15 residues. V trimming: 6 bases; J trimming: 5 bases; junction bases outside the gene matches: 9. CDR3 protein: CSVRQTGVDNSPLHF. The CDR3 DNA is TGCAGCGTCAGACAGACAGGGGTAGATAATTCACCCCTCCACTTT. Full variable domain (missing parts from reference TRBV29-1 and TRBJ1-6): SAVISQKPSRDICQRGTSLTIQCQVDSQVTMMFWYRQQPGQSLTLIATANQGSEATYESGFVIDKFPISRPNLTFSTLTVSNMSPEDSSIYLCSVRQTGVDNSPLHFGNGTRLTVT.